The 6 T cell receptor beta chains in this list originate from one sample, sequenced in a study of OX40 agonist ivuxolimab in advanced cancers. TCRdb's table, derived via immunoSEQ multiplex PCR, lists solely in-frame clones and lacks some. The sample includes roughly 35,000 clones, more than 60% seen only once; the top ten take approximately 10%. Sequencing was performed on CD4+ or CD8+ T cells sorted from blood, taken in a trial of the OX40 agonist ivuxolimab. The receptor source for this set is an adult with an advanced solid tumor such as melanoma, head and neck, liver or kidney cancer.

CDR3 coding DNA: TGCGCCAGCAGCCCATGGGCCGGGAGACGTCTCGGCACTGAAGCTTTCTTT. Translating it yields CASSPWAGRRLGTEAFF. The chain is built from TRBV5-1 and TRBJ1-1; D uncertain. V lost 4 bases to trimming and J lost 4 bases, with 23 bases between them. The CDR3 loop spans 17 amino acids. CDR1 is SGHRS, CDR2 YFSETQ, per germline.

This chain links TRBV4-2 with TRBJ2-1, with 7 bases identical to TRBD1. The CDR3 runs 15 residues. CDR1 is LGHNA, CDR2 YNFKEQ, per germline. Trimming took 3 bases from V and 5 from J; bases not matched to a gene: 7. CDR3 coding DNA: TGTGCCAGCAGCCATAAACAGGGGCCCGACAATGAGCAGTTCTTC. Encoded protein: CASSHKQGPDNEQFF.

This chain links TRBV27 with TRBJ2-1, with 9 bases identical to TRBD2. The V and J ends lost 6 bases and 3 bases, in that order; junction bases with no gene match: 6. Germline CDR1 and CDR2: MNHEY and SMNVEV (reference sequence). The CDR3 spans 15 residues. CDR3 protein: CASRAGGLRYNEQFF. The CDR3 DNA follows: TGTGCCAGCAGGGCGGGGGGGCTTCGCTACAATGAGCAGTTCTTC.

This chain links TRBV4-1 with TRBJ2-5; TRBD2 matches at 11 bases. The CDR3 is made up of 20 amino acids. The J segment lost 1 base and the V segment lost 1 base, leaving 14 bases of the junction unmatched. Germline CDR1 and CDR2: MGHRA and YSYEKL. The CDR3 region is CASSQGEGLAGGGLQETQYF. Written as DNA, the CDR3 is TGCGCCAGCAGCCAAGGAGAGGGTCTAGCGGGGGGTGGGCTCCAAGAGACCCAGTACTTC.

This clone was picked up a small number of times. The rearrangement uses TRBV10-1 and TRBJ1-1; possible D gene TRBD1, 6 bases. Trimming removed 6 bases from V and 7 bases from J, with 12 bases in between. The CDR3 length is 12 residues. In germline, CDR1 is WNHNN, CDR2 SYGVQD (reference sequence). The CDR3 sequence is CASSADRIEAFF. The DNA of the CDR3 is TGCGCCAGCAGCGCAGACAGGATTGAAGCTTTCTTT.

CDR3 in amino acids: CASSPPPGGLQDTQYF. The CDR3 DNA is TGTGCCAGCAGTCCACCTCCGGGGGGGTTACAAGATACGCAGTATTTT. The V gene is TRBV13, the J gene TRBJ2-3; 8 bases are a match to TRBD2. CDR1 is PRHDT, CDR2 FYEKMQ, per germline (reference sequence). CDR3 length: 16 residues. The J segment lost 5 bases and the V segment lost 6 bases, leaving 13 bases of the junction unmatched.